Listed here are 2 T cell receptor beta chains from one sample, sequenced in a study of T cells in Graves' hyperthyroidism and ophthalmopathy. Using RNA transcripts as the source, TCR beta CDR3 regions were amplified. Carried out on the TCR CDR3, a first-round RT-PCR used the HTBI primer set. Each CDR3 protein is one row after TCRdb ran MiXCR on the multiplex PCR reads. The repertoire holds hundreds of thousands of distinct CDR3 sequences, with 18% as singletons. The sample taken for sequencing was blood. All receptors come from a woman in her forties or fifties with Graves' hyperthyroidism that later progressed to Graves' ophthalmopathy.

This chain uses TRBV5-1 with TRBJ1-1; D not resolved. Germline values: CDR1 SGHRS, CDR2 YFSETQ. The CDR3 loop spans 13 amino acids. V was shortened by 5 bases and J by 6 bases, with 14 bases between the two germline ends. In nucleotides, the CDR3 is TGCGCCAGCAGTCCGGACTGGCCCGCTGAAGCTTTCTTT. Its protein product is CASSPDWPAEAFF. Drawing the rest from reference TRBV5-1 and TRBJ1-1, the complete variable domain is KAGVTQTPRYLIKTRGQQVTLSCSPISGHRSVSWYQQTPGQGLQFLFEYFSETQRNKGNFPGRFSGRQFSNSRSEMNVSTLELGDSALYLCASSPDWPAEAFFGQGTRLTVV.

In DNA, the CDR3 is TGTGCCACCCAGGAGACTAGCAGCCATGAGCAGTTCTTC. This translates into CATQETSSHEQFF. V is TRBV19 and J is TRBJ2-1, with 7 bases aligning to TRBD2. Germline-derived CDR1 and CDR2 are LNHDA and SQIVND (reference sequence). V lost 10 bases and J lost 8; bases outside the gene matches: 11. The CDR3 has 13 amino acids.